The following is a TCR beta chain sequence with its context. The sample comes from a study of blood T cell repertoires in COVID-19. Study details: Researchers got acute and convalescent COVID-19 samples from the United States, Italy and Spain. The cDNA or gDNA used as material had been derived from T cells, B-cell-depleted T cells, or PBMCs.

How the authors handled the data: Nucleated cell counts were estimated from reference gene primer amplification. Sequencing used immunoSEQ multiplex PCR; TCRdb keeps in-frame clones, though not all of them. D and trimming come from the DNA, and the V and J calls and clone size come from that table. This table has about 200,000 clones, approximately 82% appearing once. V was clipped by 3 bases and J by 1 base; unmatched bases: 2. CDR1 and CDR2 (germline): KGHDR, SFDVKD. This CDR3 region has 16 residues. This sequence originates from a human donor in a cohort sampled during active COVID-19. The sequenced sample consisted of peripheral blood. The V and J genes are TRBV24-1 and TRBJ1-3, with 10 bases matching TRBD1. The CDR3 nucleotides are TGTGCCACCAGTGATGGGGACAGGGGATCTGGAAACACCATATATTTT. Protein: CATSDGDRGSGNTIYF.